The clone carrying this TCR beta chain has more than one count but fewer than ten. No antigen is known for it. This specimen comes from a study of T cells after yellow fever vaccination. Overall study findings and caveats: Clonotype sharing between CD4 and CD8 compartments was small.

TCRdb reprocessed the 5' RACE reads via MiXCR and lists one record per CDR3 protein. The table lists about 360,000 distinct CDR3 sequences, 6.2% of them singletons. Germline CDR1 is SGHTA and CDR2 is FQGTGA. Trimming cost V 4 bases and J 5 bases, with 15 bases left between them. This CDR3 contains 15 residues. The starting material was PBMCs, obtained 5 days after the yellow fever booster vaccination. The chain recombines TRBV7-3 with TRBJ2-1; D possibly corresponds to TRBD2 (6 bases). The receptor's source is a man between 25 and 39 years old who received the YFV17D yellow fever vaccine. The CDR3 nucleotides are TGTGCCAGCAGCTATCCCGGGGGACCTCACAATGAGCAGTTCTTC. Translated: CASSYPGGPHNEQFF. Drawing the rest from reference TRBV7-3 and TRBJ2-1, the complete variable domain is GAGVSQTPSNKVTEKGKYVELRCDPISGHTALYWYRQSLGQGPEFLIYFQGTGAADDSGLPNDRFFAVRPEGSVSTLKIQRTERGDSAVYLCASSYPGGPHNEQFFGPGTRLTVL.